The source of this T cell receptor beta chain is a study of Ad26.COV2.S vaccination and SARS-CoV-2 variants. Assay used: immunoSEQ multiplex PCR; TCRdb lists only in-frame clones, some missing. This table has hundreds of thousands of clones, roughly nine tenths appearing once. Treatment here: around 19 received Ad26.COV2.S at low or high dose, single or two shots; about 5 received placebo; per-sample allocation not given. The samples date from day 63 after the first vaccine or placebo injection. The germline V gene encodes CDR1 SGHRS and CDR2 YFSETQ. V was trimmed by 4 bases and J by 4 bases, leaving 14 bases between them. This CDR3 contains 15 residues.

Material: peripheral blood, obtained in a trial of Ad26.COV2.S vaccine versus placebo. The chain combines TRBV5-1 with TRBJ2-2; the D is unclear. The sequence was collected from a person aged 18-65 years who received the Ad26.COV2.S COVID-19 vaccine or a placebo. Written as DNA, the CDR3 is TGCGCCAGCAGCCTGACGGTGGGCAGCACCGGGGAGCTGTTTTTT. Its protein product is CASSLTVGSTGELFF.